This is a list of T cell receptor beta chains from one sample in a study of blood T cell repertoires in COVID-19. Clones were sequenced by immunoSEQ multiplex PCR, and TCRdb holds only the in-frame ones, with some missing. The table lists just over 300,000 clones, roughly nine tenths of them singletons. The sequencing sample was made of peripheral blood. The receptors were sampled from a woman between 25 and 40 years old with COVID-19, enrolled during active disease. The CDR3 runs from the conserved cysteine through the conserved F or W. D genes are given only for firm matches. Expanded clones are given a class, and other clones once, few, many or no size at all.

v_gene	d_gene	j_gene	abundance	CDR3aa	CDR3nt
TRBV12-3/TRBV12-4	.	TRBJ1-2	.	CASRTGPNYGYTF	TGTGCCAGCAGGACAGGCCCGAACTATGGCTACACCTTC
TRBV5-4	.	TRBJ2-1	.	CASSPQGFEVYNEQFF	TGTGCCAGCAGCCCACAGGGTTTTGAGGTATACAATGAGCAGTTCTTC
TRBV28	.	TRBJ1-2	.	CASRTGGLANYGYTF	TGTGCCAGCAGGACGGGGGGCCTAGCTAACTATGGCTACACCTTC
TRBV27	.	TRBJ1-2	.	CASRERGSANYGYTF	TGTGCCAGCAGGGAGAGGGGGTCGGCTAACTATGGCTACACCTTC
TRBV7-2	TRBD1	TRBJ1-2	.	CASSQMTGAIGGYTF	TGTGCCAGCAGCCAGATGACAGGGGCAATTGGTGGCTACACCTTC
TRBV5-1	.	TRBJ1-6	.	CASSRGANRPLHF	TGCGCCAGCAGCCGGGGAGCGAATCGCCCCCTCCACTTT
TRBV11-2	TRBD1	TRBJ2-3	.	CASSQDRGSTDTQYF	TGTGCCAGCAGCCAGGACAGGGGAAGCACAGATACGCAGTATTTT
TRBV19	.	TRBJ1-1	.	CASRDRVEAFF	TGTGCCAGTAGGGACAGAGTTGAAGCTTTCTTT
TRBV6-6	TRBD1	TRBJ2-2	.	CASSRSSGTDNTGELFF	TGTGCCAGCAGTCGCTCCTCCGGGACAGACAACACCGGGGAGCTGTTTTTT
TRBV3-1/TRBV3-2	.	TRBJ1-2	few	CASSHFQGNYGYTF	TGTGCCAGCAGCCATTTCCAGGGTAACTATGGCTACACCTTC
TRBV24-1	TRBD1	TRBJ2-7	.	CATSGTGLPYEQYF	TGTGCCACCAGTGGGACAGGGTTACCCTACGAGCAGTACTTC
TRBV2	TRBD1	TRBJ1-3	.	CASTHRGRGNTIYF	TGTGCCAGCACCCACAGGGGCAGAGGAAACACCATATATTTT
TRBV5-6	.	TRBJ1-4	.	CASSFSTSEKLFF	TGTGCCAGCAGCTTTTCGACATCAGAAAAACTGTTTTTT
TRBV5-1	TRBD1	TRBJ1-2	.	CASSLRPPQGEGYYGYTF	TGCGCCAGCAGCTTGCGCCCTCCACAGGGGGAGGGCTACTATGGCTACACCTTC
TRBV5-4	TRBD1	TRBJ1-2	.	CASSPQGEPLGGYTF	TGTGCCAGCAGCCCCCAGGGGGAGCCTTTGGGTGGCTACACCTTC
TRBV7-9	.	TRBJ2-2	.	CASSLELGANTGELFF	TGTGCCAGCAGCTTAGAGTTGGGCGCGAACACCGGGGAGCTGTTTTTT
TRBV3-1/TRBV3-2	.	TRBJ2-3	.	CASSQGWQITHTDTQYF	TGTGCCAGCAGCCAAGGATGGCAGATTACCCACACAGATACGCAGTATTTT
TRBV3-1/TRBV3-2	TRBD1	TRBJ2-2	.	CASSTGGAGGAGELFF	TGTGCCAGCAGTACAGGGGGCGCAGGAGGAGCCGGGGAGCTGTTTTTT
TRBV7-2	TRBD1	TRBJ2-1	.	CASSLGQGIREQFF	TGTGCCAGCAGCTTAGGACAGGGAATAAGGGAGCAGTTCTTC
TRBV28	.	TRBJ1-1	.	CASSSILYRDLGTEAFF	TGTGCCAGCAGTTCGATCTTATACCGGGATCTAGGCACTGAAGCTTTCTTT
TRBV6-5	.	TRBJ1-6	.	CASRTVTYNSPLHF	TGTGCCAGCAGGACAGTTACCTATAATTCACCCCTCCACTTT
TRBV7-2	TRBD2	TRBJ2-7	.	CASSSSSGSYEQYF	TGTGCCAGCAGCTCGTCTAGCGGATCCTACGAGCAGTACTTC
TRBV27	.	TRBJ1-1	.	CASSFQGGGTEAFF	TGTGCCAGCAGTTTCCAGGGAGGCGGCACTGAAGCTTTCTTT
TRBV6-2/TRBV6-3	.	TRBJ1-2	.	CASSYSESFYGYTF	TGTGCCAGCAGTTACTCAGAGAGCTTCTATGGCTACACCTTC
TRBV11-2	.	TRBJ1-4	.	CASSFLNTAREKLFF	TGTGCCAGCAGCTTTTTGAACACGGCCAGGGAAAAACTGTTTTTT
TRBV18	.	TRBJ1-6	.	CASSPDTYNSPLHF	TGTGCCAGCTCACCGGACACATATAATTCACCCCTCCACTTT
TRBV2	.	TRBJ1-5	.	CASSASGNQPQHF	TGTGCCAGCAGTGCCTCGGGGAATCAGCCCCAGCATTTT
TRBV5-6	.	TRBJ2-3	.	CASSLVTGISDTQYF	TGTGCCAGCAGCTTGGTAACAGGTATTTCTGATACGCAGTATTTT
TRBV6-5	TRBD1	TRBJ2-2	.	CASRTGQGFPGELFF	TGTGCCAGCAGGACGGGACAGGGGTTCCCCGGGGAGCTGTTTTTT
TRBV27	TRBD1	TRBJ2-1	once	CASSFRDRIRNEQFF	TGTGCCAGCAGTTTTAGGGACAGGATTAGGAATGAGCAGTTCTTC